Below are 30 T cell receptor beta chains sequenced from a single sample in a study of OX40 agonist ivuxolimab in advanced cancers. Sequenced by immunoSEQ multiplex PCR; TCRdb stores in-frame clones only, minus some. The sample lists roughly 43,000 clones; approximately 86% were seen once. The sequences come from CD4+ or CD8+ T cells sorted from blood, collected in a trial of the OX40 agonist ivuxolimab. These TCRs come from an adult with an advanced solid tumor such as melanoma, head and neck, liver or kidney cancer.

This clone is a singleton in its sample. V usage is TRBV5-4 and J usage is TRBJ1-5, with a tentative D call TRBD1 (5 bases). The germline gives CDR1 SGHNT, CDR2 YYREEE (reference sequence). With 4 bases removed from V and 1 base from J, the gap between germline ends came to 12 bases. This CDR3 region has 15 residues. The CDR3 DNA sequence: TGTGCCAGCAGCCGATTTGGGGCAAGCAATCAGCCCCAGCATTTT. Protein product: CASSRFGASNQPQHF.

The V call is TRBV30, the J call TRBJ2-1; 11 bases are a match to TRBD2. The CDR3 sequence is 15 residues long. Germline-derived CDR1 and CDR2 are GTSNPN and SVGIG (reference sequence). The V segment lost 0 bases and the J segment 3 bases; nucleotides outside the gene matches: 1. CDR3 residues: CAWSVGLAGYNEQFF. The CDR3 DNA reads as TGTGCCTGGAGTGTAGGACTAGCGGGCTACAATGAGCAGTTCTTC.

V gene TRBV18 combines with J gene TRBJ2-1; the match to TRBD2 covers 10 bases. Germline values: CDR1 KGHSH, CDR2 LQKENI. V gave up 4 bases and J gave up 4 bases; unmatched junction bases: 4. The CDR3 length is 15 residues. CDR3 protein: CASSQTSGVYNEQFF. The CDR3 DNA sequence: TGTGCCAGCTCACAAACTAGCGGGGTGTACAATGAGCAGTTCTTC.

The DNA of the CDR3 is TGTGCCGCAGGGACTAGCGGTACCGGGGAGCTGTTTTTT. Its protein is CAAGTSGTGELFF. This rearrangement joins TRBV6-4 to TRBJ2-2; 11 bases agree with TRBD2. Germline CDR1 and CDR2: MRHNA and SNTAGT. V lost 11 bases to trimming and J lost 5 bases; unmatched junction nucleotides: 4. This CDR3 region has 13 residues.

The count of this clone is one. The rearrangement links TRBV2 to TRBJ1-6, with 10 bases matching TRBD1. J was trimmed by 7 bases and V by 5 bases; bases with no gene match: 8. CDR1 SNHLY and CDR2 FYNNEI come from the germline V gene. CDR3 size: 16 residues. The CDR3 protein is CASSRDRGDRNSPLHF. The DNA of the CDR3 is TGTGCCAGCAGTCGGGACAGGGGAGATAGGAATTCACCCCTCCACTTT. Based on the CDR3 plus reference TRBV2 and TRBJ1-6, the full variable domain is EPEVTQTPSHQVTQMGQEVILRCVPISNHLYFYWYRQILGQKVEFLVSFYNNEISEKSEIFDDQFSVERPDGSNFTLKIRSTKLEDSAMYFCASSRDRGDRNSPLHFGNGTRLTVT.

In this sample, this clone turned up once. This chain joins TRBV7-3 and TRBJ2-3, with no clear D. From germline, CDR1 is SGHTA and CDR2 FQGTGA. V gave up 0 bases and J gave up 4 bases, with 5 bases separating them. This CDR3 region has 13 residues. CDR3 amino acids: CASSLTRADTQYF. The CDR3 coding sequence is TGTGCCAGCAGCTTAACGCGCGCAGATACGCAGTATTTT.

This chain connects TRBV28 to TRBJ1-5; D is unclear. The length of the CDR3 is 13 residues. The V gene lost 8 bases and the J gene lost 11 bases, with 19 bases spanning the gap. The V gene's germline CDR1 is MDHEN and CDR2 SYDVKM. The CDR3 sequence: CASGQTGPPTQHF. CDR3 coding DNA: TGTGCCAGCGGGCAGACCGGACCCCCGACCCAGCATTTT.

This chain uses TRBV9 with TRBJ1-1; no clear D. V was shortened by 0 bases and J by 0 bases, with 12 bases between the two germline ends. Germline CDR1 reads SGDLS; CDR2 reads YYNGEE. The CDR3 has 16 residues. The CDR3 is CASSVGKGGVNTEAFF. CDR3 in DNA: TGTGCCAGCAGCGTAGGCAAGGGCGGGGTGAACACTGAAGCTTTCTTT. The full variable domain, in which reference TRBV9 and TRBJ1-1 provide the parts outside the CDR3, is DSGVTQTPKHLITATGQRVTLRCSPRSGDLSVYWYQQSLDQGLQFLIQYYNGEERAKGNILERFSAQQFPDLHSELNLSSLELGDSALYFCASSVGKGGVNTEAFFGQGTRLTVV.

The V gene is TRBV7-3, the J gene TRBJ2-1, with 9 bases lining up with TRBD2. Germline loops: CDR1 SGHTA, CDR2 FQGTGA. CDR3 length: 15 residues. V lost 1 base and J lost 7; bases outside the gene matches: 5. The CDR3 DNA sequence: TGTGCCAGCAGCTTAAATGCGGGGGGGGGTAATGAGCAGTTCTTC. Protein product: CASSLNAGGGNEQFF.

The rearrangement uses TRBV5-1 and TRBJ1-3; 8 positions match TRBD1. CDR1 and CDR2 from the germline V gene are SGHRS and YFSETQ. J was trimmed by 3 bases and V by 0 bases; bases with no gene match: 5. The CDR3 consists of 16 residues. The CDR3 here is CASSLAQTGVGNTIYF. In DNA, the CDR3 is TGCGCCAGCAGCTTGGCCCAGACAGGGGTTGGAAACACCATATATTTT.

This CDR3 is CASSEPPREQYF. In DNA, the CDR3 is TGTGCCAGCAGTGAACCCCCCCGCGAGCAGTACTTC. The chain links TRBV6-1 to TRBJ2-7, with no clear D. Germline CDR1 is MNHNS and CDR2 is SASEGT. The CDR3 covers 12 residues. V dropped 2 bases and J dropped 6 bases, with 8 bases sitting between them.

This chain joins TRBV5-1 and TRBJ2-1, with 10 bases that match TRBD1. V lost 3 bases and J lost 7; bases outside the gene matches: 4. This CDR3 region has 14 residues. Germline CDR1 and CDR2: SGHRS and YFSETQ. CDR3: CASSWTGGRNEQFF. Here the CDR3 DNA reads TGCGCCAGCAGCTGGACAGGGGGTCGGAATGAGCAGTTCTTC.

The chain couples TRBV6-4 to TRBJ2-2; TRBD1 matches at 7 bases. The CDR3 has 15 residues. V was clipped by 0 bases and J by 7 bases; unmatched bases: 5. Germline V CDR1 and CDR2: MRHNA, SNTAGT. CDR3: CASSDSSRGRGELFF. In DNA form, the CDR3 reads TGTGCCAGCAGTGACTCGTCAAGGGGGCGCGGGGAGCTGTTTTTT.

CDR3 nucleotides: TGTGCCAGCAGTGAAGTCTGGGCAGATAAGGCTTTCTTT. Amino acid sequence: CASSEVWADKAFF. The chain recombines TRBV2 with TRBJ1-1; D not resolved. The CDR3 contains 13 residues. Germline values: CDR1 SNHLY, CDR2 FYNNEI. Trimming took 1 base from V and 11 from J, leaving 14 bases between them.

The chain uses TRBV7-9 and TRBJ2-3, with TRBD2 as a possible D gene (5 bases). V gave up 5 bases and J gave up 9 bases, with 18 bases separating them. Looked up from germline, CDR1 is SEHNR and CDR2 is FQNEAQ (reference sequence). This CDR3 spans 14 amino acids. The CDR3 sequence is CASSASWTSRTQYF. Written as DNA, the CDR3 is TGTGCCAGCAGCGCTAGCTGGACGTCCAGGACGCAGTATTTT.

This clone was found once. This rearrangement joins TRBV2 to TRBJ1-1, with 7 bases aligning to TRBD1. The CDR3 contains 15 residues. With V trimmed by 2 bases and J by 4 bases, 7 bases remained unmatched. From germline, CDR1 is SNHLY and CDR2 FYNNEI. CDR3 DNA sequence: TGTGCCAGCAGTGAACCCGGCAGGGGGGGCACTGAAGCTTTCTTT. It encodes CASSEPGRGGTEAFF.

The CDR3 nucleotides are TGTGCCAGCAGCGAGGAGGTGGTCGGCACAGCCTACAATGAGCAGTTCTTC. It is translated as CASSEEVVGTAYNEQFF. This sequence joins TRBV9 and TRBJ2-1, with a weak D call TRBD2 (5 bases). Between the trimmed V and J ends, which lost 3 bases and 2 bases, there was a span of 18 bases. The CDR3 sequence is 17 residues long. Germline CDR1 SGDLS, CDR2 YYNGEE.

This clone was found a few times. The chain employs TRBV19 and TRBJ1-1; tentative D call: TRBD1 (6 bases). With 5 bases removed from V and 7 bases from J, the gap between germline ends came to 14 bases. Per the germline V gene, CDR1 is LNHDA and CDR2 is SQIVND (reference sequence). This CDR3 contains 13 residues. This CDR3 reads CASSGRWTDEAFF. The CDR3 nucleotides read TGTGCCAGTAGTGGGCGTTGGACAGATGAAGCTTTCTTT.

This clone was detected once. The rearrangement joins TRBV6-1 to TRBJ2-3; the D gene is possibly TRBD2 (6 bases). The CDR3 has 16 residues. Germline values: CDR1 MNHNS, CDR2 SASEGT. Trimming took off 3 bases at V and 2 bases at J, with 15 bases between the two ends. CDR3 bases: TGTGCCAGCAGTGACCTCGGCGGGAAGGACACAGATACGCAGTATTTT. Its translation: CASSDLGGKDTDTQYF.

This clone has a single count. The chain carries TRBV4-2 and TRBJ2-7; D is perhaps TRBD2 (6 bases). Germline V lookup: CDR1 LGHNA, CDR2 YNFKEQ. V was cut by 0 bases and J by 3 bases, with 12 bases left in between. This CDR3 contains 15 residues. The CDR3, as DNA: TGTGCCAGCAGCCAAGATGGGACTCGCAACTACGAGCAGTACTTC. Its translation is CASSQDGTRNYEQYF.

This chain links TRBV28 with TRBJ1-3; D is ambiguous. Germline V gives CDR1 MDHEN, CDR2 SYDVKM. V was cut by 3 bases and J by 1 base, with 7 bases left in between. CDR3 length equals 14 residues. This chain's CDR3 is CASSFQQSGNTIYF. The CDR3 coding sequence is TGTGCCAGCAGTTTTCAACAGTCTGGAAACACCATATATTTT.

The V and J genes are TRBV28 and TRBJ1-1, with a possible D match to TRBD1 (6 bases). The germline V and J ends were trimmed by 5 bases and 8 bases, with 15 bases remaining between them. CDR3 size: 13 residues. Germline V gives CDR1 MDHEN, CDR2 SYDVKM. CDR3 loop: CASSPPGHREAFF. CDR3 coding DNA: TGTGCCAGCAGTCCCCCGGGACATAGAGAAGCTTTCTTT.

A single count supports this clone. The chain joins TRBV2 to TRBJ1-4, with 7 bases matching TRBD1. The ends lost 6 bases at V and 10 bases at J; junction bases unmatched: 8. CDR3 length: 13 residues. In germline, CDR1 is SNHLY, CDR2 FYNNEI. The CDR3 reads CASSPGGFGKLFF. The CDR3 bases are TGTGCCAGCAGCCCAGGGGGGTTTGGAAAACTGTTTTTT. Based on the CDR3 plus reference TRBV2 and TRBJ1-4, the full variable domain is EPEVTQTPSHQVTQMGQEVILRCVPISNHLYFYWYRQILGQKVEFLVSFYNNEISEKSEIFDDQFSVERPDGSNFTLKIRSTKLEDSAMYFCASSPGGFGKLFFGSGTQLSVL.

The chain uses TRBV2 and TRBJ1-1, with 7 bases that match TRBD1. Trimming removed 6 bases from V and 4 bases from J; junction bases left unmatched: 5. There are 13 residues in the CDR3. Germline values: CDR1 SNHLY, CDR2 FYNNEI. The CDR3 loop is CASRRGLGTEAFF. CDR3 bases: TGTGCCAGCAGGAGGGGGCTTGGCACTGAAGCTTTCTTT.

The genes are TRBV11-2 and TRBJ1-5, with unresolved D. The CDR3 is 13 amino acids. The V and J ends lost 0 bases and 7 bases respectively, with 7 bases between them. The germline gives CDR1 SGHAT, CDR2 FQNNGV. The DNA of the CDR3 is TGTGCCAGCAGCTTAGAAGGAGAGCAGCCCCAGCATTTT. It yields the protein CASSLEGEQPQHF.

This sequence joins TRBV19 and TRBJ1-3; the D is unclear. Germline assignment: CDR1 LNHDA and CDR2 SQIVND (reference sequence). This CDR3 is built from 15 residues. The germline V and J ends were trimmed by 8 bases and 1 base, with 15 bases remaining between them. Here the CDR3 DNA reads TGTGCCAGTCAGCGGAGGGAGCGGTCTGGAAACACCATATATTTT. Translation gives CASQRRERSGNTIYF.

The CDR3 coding sequence is TGCGCCAGCAGGGCCTCTGGTGGGAGAGGGCAAGAGACCCAGTACTTC. It yields the protein CASRASGGRGQETQYF. This chain links TRBV5-1 with TRBJ2-5; TRBD2 might be the D (5 bases). CDR3 length equals 16 residues. V was cut by 5 bases and J by 2 bases, with 19 bases left in between. Germline V gives CDR1 SGHRS, CDR2 YFSETQ.

This chain connects TRBV18 to TRBJ1-3, with 7 positions matching TRBD1. This CDR3 contains 15 residues. CDR1 is KGHSH and CDR2 is LQKENI in the germline V gene. J lost 1 base, V lost 1 base, and 1 base had no gene match. The CDR3 nucleotides read TGTGCCAGCTCACCACAACAGGGGTCTGGAAACACCATATATTTT. This encodes CASSPQQGSGNTIYF.

The V gene is TRBV9, the J gene TRBJ2-2; 9 bases fit TRBD1. This CDR3 comprises 15 residues. V lost 4 bases and J lost 5; bases outside the gene matches: 6. Per the germline V gene, CDR1 is SGDLS and CDR2 is YYNGEE. The CDR3 bases are TGTGCCAGCAGCCGGGACAGGGCCCTGACCGGGGAGCTGTTTTTT. Its translation is CASSRDRALTGELFF.

J is TRBJ1-4 and V is TRBV4-1; no reliable D call. This CDR3 contains 14 residues. The V gene lost 4 bases and the J gene lost 7 bases, with 13 bases spanning the gap. Germline CDR1 MGHRA, CDR2 YSYEKL. The CDR3 bases are TGCGCCAGCAGCCCTCCCGGAATGAGTGAAAAACTGTTTTTT. Its translation is CASSPPGMSEKLFF.